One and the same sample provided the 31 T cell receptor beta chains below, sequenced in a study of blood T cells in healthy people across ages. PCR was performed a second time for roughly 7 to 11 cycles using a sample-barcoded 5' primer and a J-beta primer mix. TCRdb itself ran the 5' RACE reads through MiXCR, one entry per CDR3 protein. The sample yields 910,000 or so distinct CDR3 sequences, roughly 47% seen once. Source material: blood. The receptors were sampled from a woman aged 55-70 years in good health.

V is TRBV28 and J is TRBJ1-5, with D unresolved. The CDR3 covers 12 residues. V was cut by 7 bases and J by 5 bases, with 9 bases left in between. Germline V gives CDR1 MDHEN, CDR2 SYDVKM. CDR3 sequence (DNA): TGTGCCAGCATTTCTGGGGATCAGCCCCAGCATTTT. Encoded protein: CASISGDQPQHF.

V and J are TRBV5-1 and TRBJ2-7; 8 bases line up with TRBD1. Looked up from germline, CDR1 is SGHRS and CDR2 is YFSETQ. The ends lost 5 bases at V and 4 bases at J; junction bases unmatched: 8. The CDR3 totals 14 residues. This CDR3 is CASRVGTGFYEQYF. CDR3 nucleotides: TGCGCCAGCAGAGTGGGGACAGGTTTTTACGAGCAGTACTTC.

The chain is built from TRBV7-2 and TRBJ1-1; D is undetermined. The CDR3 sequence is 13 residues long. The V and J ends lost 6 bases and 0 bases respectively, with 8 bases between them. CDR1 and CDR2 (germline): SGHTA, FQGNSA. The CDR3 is CASSRQMNTEAFF. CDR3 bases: TGTGCCAGCAGTCGACAAATGAACACTGAAGCTTTCTTT.

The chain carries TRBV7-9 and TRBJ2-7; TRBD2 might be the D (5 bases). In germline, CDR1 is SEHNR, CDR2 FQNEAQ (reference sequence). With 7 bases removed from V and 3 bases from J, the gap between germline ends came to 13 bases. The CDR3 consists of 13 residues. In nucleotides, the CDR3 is TGTGCCAGCAACACGGGAAAAAGCTACGAGCAGTACTTC. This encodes CASNTGKSYEQYF.

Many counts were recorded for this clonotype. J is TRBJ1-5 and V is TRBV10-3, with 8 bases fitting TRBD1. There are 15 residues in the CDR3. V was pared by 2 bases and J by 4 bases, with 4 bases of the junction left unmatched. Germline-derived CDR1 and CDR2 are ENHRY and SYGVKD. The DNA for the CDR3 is TGTGCCATCAGTGAGGACAGGGGTGGGAATCAGCCCCAGCATTTT. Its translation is CAISEDRGGNQPQHF.

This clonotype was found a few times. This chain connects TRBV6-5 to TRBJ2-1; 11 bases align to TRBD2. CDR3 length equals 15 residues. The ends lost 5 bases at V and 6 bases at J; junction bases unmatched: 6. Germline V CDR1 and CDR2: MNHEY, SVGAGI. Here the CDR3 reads CASSALAGGPNEQFF. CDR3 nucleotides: TGTGCCAGCAGTGCCCTAGCGGGAGGACCCAATGAGCAGTTCTTC.

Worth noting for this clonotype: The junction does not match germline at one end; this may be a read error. Here the CDR3 reads CASSQWSSGVDTQYF. The CDR3 region has the DNA TGTGCCAGTAGCCAATGGTCGAGCGGGGTAGATACGCAGTATTTT. The V gene is TRBV3-1, the J gene TRBJ2-3; TRBD2 aligns across 7 bases. This CDR3 has 15 residues. CDR1 is LGHDT, CDR2 YNNKEL, per germline (reference sequence).

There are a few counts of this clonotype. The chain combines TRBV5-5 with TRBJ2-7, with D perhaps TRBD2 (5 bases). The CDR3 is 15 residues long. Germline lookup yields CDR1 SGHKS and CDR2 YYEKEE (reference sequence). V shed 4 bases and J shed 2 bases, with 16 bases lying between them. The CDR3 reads CASSLGLGVAYEQYF. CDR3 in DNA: TGTGCCAGCAGCCTCGGACTCGGAGTAGCCTACGAGCAGTACTTC.

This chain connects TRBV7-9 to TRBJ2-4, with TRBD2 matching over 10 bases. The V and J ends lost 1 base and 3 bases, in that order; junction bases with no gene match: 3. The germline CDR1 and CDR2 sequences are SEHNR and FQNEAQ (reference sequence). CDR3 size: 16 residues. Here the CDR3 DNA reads TGTGCCAGCAGCTTAGGGGCTAGCGGGAGCAAAAACATTCAGTACTTC. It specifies CASSLGASGSKNIQYF.

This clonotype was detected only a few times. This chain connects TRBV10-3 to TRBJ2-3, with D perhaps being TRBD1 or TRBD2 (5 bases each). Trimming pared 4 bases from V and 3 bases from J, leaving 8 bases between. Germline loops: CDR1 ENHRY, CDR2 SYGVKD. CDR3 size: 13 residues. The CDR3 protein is CAISGGDTDTQYF. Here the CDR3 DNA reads TGTGCCATCAGTGGAGGGGATACAGATACGCAGTATTTT.

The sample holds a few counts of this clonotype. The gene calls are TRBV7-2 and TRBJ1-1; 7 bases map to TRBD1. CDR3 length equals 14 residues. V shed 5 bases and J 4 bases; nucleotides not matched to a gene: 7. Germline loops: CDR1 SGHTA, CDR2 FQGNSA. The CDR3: CASSTRQGSTEAFF. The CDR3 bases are TGTGCCAGCAGCACCAGACAGGGCAGCACTGAAGCTTTCTTT.

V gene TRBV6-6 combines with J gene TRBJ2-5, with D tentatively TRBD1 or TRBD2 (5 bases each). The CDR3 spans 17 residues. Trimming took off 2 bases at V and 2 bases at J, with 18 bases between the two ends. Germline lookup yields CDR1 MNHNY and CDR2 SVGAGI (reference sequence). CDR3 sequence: CASSYPMTGPEQETQYF. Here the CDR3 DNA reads TGTGCCAGCAGTTACCCTATGACGGGGCCGGAACAAGAGACCCAGTACTTC.

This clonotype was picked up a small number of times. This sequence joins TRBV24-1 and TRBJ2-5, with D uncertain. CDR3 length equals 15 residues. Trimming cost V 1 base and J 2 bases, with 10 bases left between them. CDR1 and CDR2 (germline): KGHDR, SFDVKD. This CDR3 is CATSDFGSIQETQYF. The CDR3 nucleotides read TGTGCCACCAGTGATTTCGGCAGTATTCAAGAGACCCAGTACTTC.

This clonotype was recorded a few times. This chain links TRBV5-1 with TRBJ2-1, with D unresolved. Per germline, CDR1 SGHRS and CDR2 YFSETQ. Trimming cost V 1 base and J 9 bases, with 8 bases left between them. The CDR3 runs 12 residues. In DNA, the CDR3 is TGCGCCAGCAGCTTGAAAAGGGCTGAGCAGTTCTTC. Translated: CASSLKRAEQFF.

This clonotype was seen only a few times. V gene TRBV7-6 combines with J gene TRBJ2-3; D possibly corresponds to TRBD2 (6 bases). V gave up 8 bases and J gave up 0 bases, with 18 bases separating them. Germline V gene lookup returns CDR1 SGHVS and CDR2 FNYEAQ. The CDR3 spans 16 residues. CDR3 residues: CASPSSGRTSTDTQYF. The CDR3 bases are TGTGCCAGCCCGTCGAGCGGGCGTACTAGCACAGATACGCAGTATTTT.

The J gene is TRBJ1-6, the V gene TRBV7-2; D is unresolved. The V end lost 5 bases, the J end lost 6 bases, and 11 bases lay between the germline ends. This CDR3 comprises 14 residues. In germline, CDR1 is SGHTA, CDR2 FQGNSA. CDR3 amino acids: CASSLRGFNSPLHF. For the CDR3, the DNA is TGTGCCAGCAGCCTAAGAGGATTTAATTCACCCCTCCACTTT.

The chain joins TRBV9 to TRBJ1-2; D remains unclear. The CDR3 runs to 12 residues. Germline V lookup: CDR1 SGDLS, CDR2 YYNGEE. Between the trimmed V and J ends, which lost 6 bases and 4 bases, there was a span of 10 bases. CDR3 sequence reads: CASKSPTYGYTF. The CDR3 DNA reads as TGTGCCAGCAAATCACCGACCTATGGCTACACCTTC.

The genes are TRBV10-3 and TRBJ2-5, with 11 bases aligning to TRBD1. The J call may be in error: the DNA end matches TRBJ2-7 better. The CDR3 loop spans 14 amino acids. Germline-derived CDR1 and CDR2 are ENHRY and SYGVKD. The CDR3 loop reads CAIRTGTGGYEQYF. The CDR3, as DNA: TGTGCCATCAGGACCGGGACAGGGGGGTACGAGCAGTACTTC.

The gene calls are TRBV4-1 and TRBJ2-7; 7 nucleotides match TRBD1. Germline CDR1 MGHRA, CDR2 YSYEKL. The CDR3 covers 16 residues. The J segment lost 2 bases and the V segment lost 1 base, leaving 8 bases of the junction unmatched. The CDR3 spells CASSQGTGYQPYEQYF. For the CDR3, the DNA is TGCGCCAGCAGCCAAGGGACAGGATACCAACCCTACGAGCAGTACTTC.

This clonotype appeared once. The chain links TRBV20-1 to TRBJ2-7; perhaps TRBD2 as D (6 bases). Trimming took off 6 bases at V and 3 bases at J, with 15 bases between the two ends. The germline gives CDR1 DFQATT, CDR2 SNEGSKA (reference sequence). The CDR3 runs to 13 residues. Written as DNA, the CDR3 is TGCAGTGCGGAAGCGGGTCCCCTCTACGAGCAGTACTTC. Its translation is CSAEAGPLYEQYF.

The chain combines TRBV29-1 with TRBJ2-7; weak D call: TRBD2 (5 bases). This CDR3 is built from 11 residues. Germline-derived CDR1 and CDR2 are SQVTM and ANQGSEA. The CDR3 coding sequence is TGCAGTGCTAGAGAGGGTCACGAGCAGTACTTC. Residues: CSAREGHEQYF.

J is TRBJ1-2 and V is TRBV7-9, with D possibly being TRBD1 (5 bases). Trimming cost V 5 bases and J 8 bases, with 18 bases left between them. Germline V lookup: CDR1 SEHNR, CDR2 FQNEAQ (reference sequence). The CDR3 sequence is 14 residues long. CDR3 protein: CASSDSGRVKGYTF. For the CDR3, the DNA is TGTGCCAGCAGCGACAGTGGCAGGGTGAAAGGCTACACCTTC.

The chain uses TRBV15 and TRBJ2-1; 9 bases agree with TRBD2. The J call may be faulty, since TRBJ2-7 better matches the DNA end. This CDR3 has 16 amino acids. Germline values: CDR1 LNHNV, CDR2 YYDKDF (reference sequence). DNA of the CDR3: TGTGCCACCAGCAGAGAAGAGGGACTAGCTAGTGTTGAGCAGTACTTC. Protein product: CATSREEGLASVEQYF.

The CDR3 sequence: CASNDVGDHYEQYF. DNA for the CDR3: TGTGCCAGCAACGACGTTGGAGATCACTACGAGCAGTACTTC. V gene TRBV16 combines with J gene TRBJ2-7, with D hard to call. V shed 7 bases and J shed 3 bases, with 16 bases lying between them. The CDR3 spans 14 residues. The germline V gene encodes CDR1 KGHSY and CDR2 FQNENV.

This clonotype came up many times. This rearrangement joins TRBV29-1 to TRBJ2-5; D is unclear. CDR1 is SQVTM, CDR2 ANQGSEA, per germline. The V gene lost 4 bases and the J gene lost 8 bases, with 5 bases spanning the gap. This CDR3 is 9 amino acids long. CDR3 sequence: CSVGCTQYF. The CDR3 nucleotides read TGCAGCGTTGGATGCACCCAGTACTTC.

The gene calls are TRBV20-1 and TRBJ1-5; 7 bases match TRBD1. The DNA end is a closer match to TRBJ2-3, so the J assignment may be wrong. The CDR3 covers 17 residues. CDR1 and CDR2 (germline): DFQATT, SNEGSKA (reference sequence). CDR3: CSATDNSDRWRNQPQYF. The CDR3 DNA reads TGCAGTGCAACTGACAACTCGGACAGGTGGCGCAATCAGCCCCAGTATTTT.

Here the CDR3 DNA reads TGTGCCAGCAGTTTAGGGGGACAGGGTAACACCTACAATGAGCAGTTCTTC. As protein: CASSLGGQGNTYNEQFF. The chain employs TRBV12-3 or TRBV12-4 and TRBJ2-1; 9 bases are a match to TRBD1. Germline trimming cut 1 base from V and 2 bases from J; bases unmatched to any gene: 6. This CDR3 comprises 17 residues.

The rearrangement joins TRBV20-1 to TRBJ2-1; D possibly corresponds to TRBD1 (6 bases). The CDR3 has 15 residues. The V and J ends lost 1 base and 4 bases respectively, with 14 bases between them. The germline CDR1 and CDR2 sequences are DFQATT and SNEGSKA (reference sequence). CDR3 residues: CSARVLDSYYNEQFF. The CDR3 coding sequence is TGCAGTGCTAGAGTATTGGACAGTTATTACAATGAGCAGTTCTTC.

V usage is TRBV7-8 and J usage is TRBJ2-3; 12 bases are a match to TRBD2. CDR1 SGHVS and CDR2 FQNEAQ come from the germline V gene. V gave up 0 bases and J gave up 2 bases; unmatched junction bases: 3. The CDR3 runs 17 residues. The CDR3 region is CASSLALAGGLTDTQYF. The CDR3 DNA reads TGTGCCAGCAGCTTAGCGCTAGCGGGAGGGCTCACAGATACGCAGTATTTT.

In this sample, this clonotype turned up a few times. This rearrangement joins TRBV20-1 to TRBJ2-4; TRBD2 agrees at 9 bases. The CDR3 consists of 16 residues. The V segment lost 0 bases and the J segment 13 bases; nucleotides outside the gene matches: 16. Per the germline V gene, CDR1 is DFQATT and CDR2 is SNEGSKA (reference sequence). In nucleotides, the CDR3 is TGCAGTGCTAGAGATTTCTCCAGCGGGAGGTCTGGGGAGCAGTACTTC. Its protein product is CSARDFSSGRSGEQYF.

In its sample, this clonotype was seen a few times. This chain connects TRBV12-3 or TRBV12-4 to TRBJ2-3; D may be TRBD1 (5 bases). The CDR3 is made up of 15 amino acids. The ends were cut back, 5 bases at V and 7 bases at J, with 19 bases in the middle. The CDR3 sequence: CASSTDNFEFNTQYF. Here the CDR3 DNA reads TGTGCCAGCAGTACGGACAACTTTGAATTTAATACGCAGTATTTT.